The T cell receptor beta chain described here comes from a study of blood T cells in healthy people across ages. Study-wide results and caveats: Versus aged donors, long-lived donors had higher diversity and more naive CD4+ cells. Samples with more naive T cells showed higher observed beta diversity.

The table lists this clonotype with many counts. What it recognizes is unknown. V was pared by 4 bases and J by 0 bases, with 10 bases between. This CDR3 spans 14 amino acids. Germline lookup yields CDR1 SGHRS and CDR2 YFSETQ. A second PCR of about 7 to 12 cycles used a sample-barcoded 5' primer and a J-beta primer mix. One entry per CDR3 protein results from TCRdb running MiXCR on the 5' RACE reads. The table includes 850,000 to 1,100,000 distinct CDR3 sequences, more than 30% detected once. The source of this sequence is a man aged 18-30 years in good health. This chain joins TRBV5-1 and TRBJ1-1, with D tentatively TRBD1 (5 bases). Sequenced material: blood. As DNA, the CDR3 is TGCGCCAGCAGCCTCGACAGTATGAACACTGAAGCTTTCTTT. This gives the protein CASSLDSMNTEAFF.